A single sample is the source of the 9 T cell receptor beta chains below, sequenced in a study of blood T cell repertoires in COVID-19. Generated by immunoSEQ multiplex PCR, the TCRdb table keeps only in-frame clones and is missing some. This sample has 150,000 to 180,000 clones, with about 80% found just once. The sequenced sample consisted of peripheral blood. Receptors originate from a woman aged 55-70 years with COVID-19, enrolled during active disease.

The chain is built from TRBV14 and TRBJ1-1; possible D gene TRBD1, 5 bases. CDR3 size: 14 residues. Per germline, CDR1 SGHDN and CDR2 FVKESK. With 5 bases removed from V and 4 bases from J, the gap between germline ends came to 14 bases. Here the CDR3 DNA reads TGTGCCAGCAGCTCCCCCGGGGGGTTCACTGAAGCTTTCTTT. Protein product: CASSSPGGFTEAFF.

The genes are TRBV2 and TRBJ1-1, with D possibly being TRBD1 (5 bases). Trimming took 6 bases from V and 5 from J, leaving 16 bases between them. The CDR3 sequence is 14 residues long. Germline lookup yields CDR1 SNHLY and CDR2 FYNNEI. The CDR3 DNA is TGTGCCAGCAGGTACGGCAGGGAAAGGACTGAAGCTTTCTTT. Translated: CASRYGRERTEAFF.

This clone has just a few counts. This chain uses TRBV6-6 with TRBJ2-3, with D possibly TRBD2 on 6 matching bases. Trimming took 6 bases from V and 2 from J, leaving 9 bases between them. This CDR3 contains 13 residues. The germline CDR1 and CDR2 sequences are MNHNY and SVGAGI (reference sequence). CDR3 sequence (DNA): TGTGCCAGCAGACGGCGGGACACAGATACGCAGTATTTT. Protein sequence: CASRRRDTDTQYF.

The V call is TRBV9, the J call TRBJ1-2, with D maybe TRBD1 (6 bases). The CDR3 has 19 amino acids. The V end lost 0 bases, the J end lost 0 bases, and 21 bases lay between the germline ends. CDR1 SGDLS and CDR2 YYNGEE come from the germline V gene. As DNA, the CDR3 is TGTGCCAGCAGCGTAGAGGAAGGGACATCCGCTTTAGCTAACTATGGCTACACCTTC. The encoded protein is CASSVEEGTSALANYGYTF. The variable domain in full, with the rest retrieved from reference TRBV9 and TRBJ1-2, is DSGVTQTPKHLITATGQRVTLRCSPRSGDLSVYWYQQSLDQGLQFLIQYYNGEERAKGNILERFSAQQFPDLHSELNLSSLELGDSALYFCASSVEEGTSALANYGYTFGSGTRLTVV.

This clone has just one count. The V call is TRBV18, the J call TRBJ2-2; 9 nucleotides agree with TRBD2. This CDR3 comprises 16 residues. Germline-derived CDR1 and CDR2 are KGHSH and LQKENI. V shed 2 bases, J shed 4 bases, and the junction held 5 bases outside the gene matches. DNA of the CDR3: TGTGCCAGCTCACCATTAGCGGGAGAGGCCACCGGGGAGCTGTTTTTT. This gives the protein CASSPLAGEATGELFF.

This clone occurred a few times. V usage is TRBV7-9 and J usage is TRBJ1-1, with 7 bases matching TRBD1. The CDR3 contains 15 residues. Germline-derived CDR1 and CDR2 are SEHNR and FQNEAQ (reference sequence). The junction had 4 bases not matched to a gene; V was cut back by 0 bases and J by 3 bases. The DNA for the CDR3 is TGTGCCAGCAGCTTAGCAGGGGGCGCGGACACTGAAGCTTTCTTT. Its translation is CASSLAGGADTEAFF.

CDR3 DNA: TGTGCCAGCAGTTACTCGAGGAGACAGTCTAACTATGGCTACACCTTC. Its protein product is CASSYSRRQSNYGYTF. This chain joins TRBV6-5 and TRBJ1-2, with a tentative D call TRBD1 (5 bases). In germline, CDR1 is MNHEY, CDR2 SVGAGI. The CDR3 consists of 16 residues. V lost 0 bases and J 0 bases, leaving 11 bases between the germline ends.

The rearrangement uses TRBV5-4 and TRBJ1-6; 7 bases are shared with TRBD1. The CDR3 spans 14 residues. The germline V gene encodes CDR1 SGHNT and CDR2 YYREEE (reference sequence). The V and J ends lost 1 base and 9 bases, in that order; junction bases with no gene match: 4. Written as DNA, the CDR3 is TGTGCCAGCAGCTTGAGGGCAGGGGGTTCACCCCTCCACTTT. This gives the protein CASSLRAGGSPLHF.

This clone was observed a few times. The CDR3 sequence is CASSARGDSEQFF. The CDR3 nucleotides are TGTGCCAGCAGTGCCCGTGGGGACAGTGAGCAGTTCTTC. The rearrangement links TRBV6-2 or TRBV6-3 to TRBJ2-1, with TRBD1 matching 7 bases. The CDR3 loop spans 13 amino acids. Unmatched junction bases numbered 7, after V lost 5 bases and J lost 9 bases. Germline V gene data show CDR1 as MNHEY and CDR2 as SVGEGT.